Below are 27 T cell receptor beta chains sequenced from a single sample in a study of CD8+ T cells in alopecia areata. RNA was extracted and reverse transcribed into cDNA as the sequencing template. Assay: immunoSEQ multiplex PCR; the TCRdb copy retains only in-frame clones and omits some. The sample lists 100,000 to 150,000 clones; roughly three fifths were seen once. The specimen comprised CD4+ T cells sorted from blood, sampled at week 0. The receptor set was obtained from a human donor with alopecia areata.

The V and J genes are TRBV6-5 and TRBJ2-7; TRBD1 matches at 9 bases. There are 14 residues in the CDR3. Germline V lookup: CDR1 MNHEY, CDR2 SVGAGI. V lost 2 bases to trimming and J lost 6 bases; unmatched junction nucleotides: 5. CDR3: CASSYRTGDGEQYF. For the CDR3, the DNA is TGTGCCAGCAGTTACAGGACAGGGGATGGCGAGCAGTACTTC.

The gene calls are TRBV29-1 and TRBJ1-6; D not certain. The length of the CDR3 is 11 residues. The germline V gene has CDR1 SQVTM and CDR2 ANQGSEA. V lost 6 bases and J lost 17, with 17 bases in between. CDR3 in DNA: TGCAGCGTAGTCGTCGGAGAGACCATCCACTTT. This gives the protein CSVVVGETIHF.

Written as DNA, the CDR3 is TGTGCCAGCAGCCCTCAGGCAGGGTCGAATGAGCAGTTCTTC. Its protein is CASSPQAGSNEQFF. The chain is built from TRBV6-6 and TRBJ2-1, with D possibly being TRBD1 (5 bases). V lost 6 bases and J 7 bases, leaving 16 bases between the germline ends. Germline V gene data show CDR1 as MNHNY and CDR2 as SVGAGI (reference sequence). The CDR3 runs 14 residues.

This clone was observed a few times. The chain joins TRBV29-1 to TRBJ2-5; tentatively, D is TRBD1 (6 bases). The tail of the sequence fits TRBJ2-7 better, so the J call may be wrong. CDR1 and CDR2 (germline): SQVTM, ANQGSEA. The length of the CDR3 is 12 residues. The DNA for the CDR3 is TGCAGCGTCTTCGGACAGCTCTACGAGCAGTACTTC. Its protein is CSVFGQLYEQYF.

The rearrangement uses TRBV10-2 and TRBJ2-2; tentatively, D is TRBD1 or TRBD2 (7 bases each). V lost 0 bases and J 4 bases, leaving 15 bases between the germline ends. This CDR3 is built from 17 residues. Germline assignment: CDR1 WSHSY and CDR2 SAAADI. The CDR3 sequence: CASSESKGGGGTGELFF. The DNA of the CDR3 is TGCGCCAGCAGTGAGTCGAAGGGAGGGGGCGGCACCGGGGAGCTGTTTTTT.

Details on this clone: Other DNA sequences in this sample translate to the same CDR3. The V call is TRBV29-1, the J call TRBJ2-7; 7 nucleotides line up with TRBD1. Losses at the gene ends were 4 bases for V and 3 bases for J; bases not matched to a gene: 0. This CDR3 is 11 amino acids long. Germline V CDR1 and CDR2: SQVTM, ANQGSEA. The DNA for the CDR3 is TGCAGCGTTGCAGGGGGCTACGAGCAGTACTTC. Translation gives CSVAGGYEQYF.

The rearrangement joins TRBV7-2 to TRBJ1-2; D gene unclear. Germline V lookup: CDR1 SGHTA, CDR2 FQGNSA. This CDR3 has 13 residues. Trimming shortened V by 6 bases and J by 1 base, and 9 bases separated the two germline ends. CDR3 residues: CASREQINYGYTF. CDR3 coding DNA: TGTGCCAGCAGGGAACAGATTAACTATGGCTACACCTTC. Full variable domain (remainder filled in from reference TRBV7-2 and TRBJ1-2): GAGVSQSPSNKVTEKGKDVELRCDPISGHTALYWYRQSLGQGLEFLIYFQGNSAPDKSGLPSDRFSAERTGGSVSTLTIQRTQQEDSAVYLCASREQINYGYTFGSGTRLTVV.

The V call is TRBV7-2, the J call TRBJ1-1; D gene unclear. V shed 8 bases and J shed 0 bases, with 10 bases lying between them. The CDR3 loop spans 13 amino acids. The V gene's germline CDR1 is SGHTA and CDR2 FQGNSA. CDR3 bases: TGTGCCAGCTCGAAGATACTGAACACTGAAGCTTTCTTT. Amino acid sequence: CASSKILNTEAFF.

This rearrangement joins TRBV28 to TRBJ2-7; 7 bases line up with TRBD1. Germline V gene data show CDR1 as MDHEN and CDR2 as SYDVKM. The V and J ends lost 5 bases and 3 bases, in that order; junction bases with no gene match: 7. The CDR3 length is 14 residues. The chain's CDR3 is CASSKIRDSYEQYF. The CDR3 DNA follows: TGTGCCAGCAGTAAGATCCGGGACAGCTACGAGCAGTACTTC.

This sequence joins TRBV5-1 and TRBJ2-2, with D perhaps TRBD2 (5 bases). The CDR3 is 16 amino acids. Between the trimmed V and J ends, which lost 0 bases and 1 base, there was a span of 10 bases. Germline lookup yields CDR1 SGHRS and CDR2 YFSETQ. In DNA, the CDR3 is TGCGCCAGCAGCTTGGATGGGAGTTTGAACACCGGGGAGCTGTTTTTT. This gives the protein CASSLDGSLNTGELFF.

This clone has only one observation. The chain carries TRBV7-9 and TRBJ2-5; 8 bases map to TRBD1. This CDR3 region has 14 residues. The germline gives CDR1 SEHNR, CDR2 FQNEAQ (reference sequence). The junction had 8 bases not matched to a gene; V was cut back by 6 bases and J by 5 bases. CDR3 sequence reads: CASSPSRDRETQYF. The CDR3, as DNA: TGTGCCAGCAGTCCCTCCCGGGACAGGGAGACCCAGTACTTC.

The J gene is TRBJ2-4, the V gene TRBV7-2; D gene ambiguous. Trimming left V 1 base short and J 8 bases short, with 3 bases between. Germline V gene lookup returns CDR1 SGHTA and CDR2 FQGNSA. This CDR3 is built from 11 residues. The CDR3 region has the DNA TGTGCCAGCAGCTTAGTAGACATTCAGTACTTC. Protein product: CASSLVDIQYF.

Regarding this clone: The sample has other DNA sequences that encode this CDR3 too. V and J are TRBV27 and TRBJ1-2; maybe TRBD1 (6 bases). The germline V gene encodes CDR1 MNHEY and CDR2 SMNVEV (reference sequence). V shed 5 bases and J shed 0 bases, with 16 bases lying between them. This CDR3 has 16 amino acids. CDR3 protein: CASSVRAQGTNYGYTF. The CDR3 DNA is TGTGCCAGCAGTGTACGGGCTCAGGGGACTAACTATGGCTACACCTTC.

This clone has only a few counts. CDR3 protein: CSVGGQGPTQGEQFF. CDR3 sequence (DNA): TGCAGCGTTGGAGGACAGGGCCCAACCCAGGGGGAGCAGTTCTTC. This chain joins TRBV29-1 and TRBJ2-1; the match to TRBD1 covers 8 bases. Trimming removed 4 bases from V and 10 bases from J; junction bases left unmatched: 15. The CDR3 runs to 15 residues. The germline CDR1 and CDR2 sequences are SQVTM and ANQGSEA.

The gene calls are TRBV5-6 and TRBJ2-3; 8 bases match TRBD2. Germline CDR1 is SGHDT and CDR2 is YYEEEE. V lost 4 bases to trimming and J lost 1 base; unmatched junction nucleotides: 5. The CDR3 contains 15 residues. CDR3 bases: TGTGCCAGCAGCCCCTCGACTAGCGGCACAGATACGCAGTATTTT. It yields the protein CASSPSTSGTDTQYF.

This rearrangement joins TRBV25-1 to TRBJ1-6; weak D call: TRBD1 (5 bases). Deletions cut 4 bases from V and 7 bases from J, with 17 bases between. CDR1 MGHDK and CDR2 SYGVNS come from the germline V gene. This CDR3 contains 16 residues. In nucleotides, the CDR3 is TGTGCCAGCAGTGGTTTTAACTTCGACAGCAATTCACCCCTCCACTTT. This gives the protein CASSGFNFDSNSPLHF.

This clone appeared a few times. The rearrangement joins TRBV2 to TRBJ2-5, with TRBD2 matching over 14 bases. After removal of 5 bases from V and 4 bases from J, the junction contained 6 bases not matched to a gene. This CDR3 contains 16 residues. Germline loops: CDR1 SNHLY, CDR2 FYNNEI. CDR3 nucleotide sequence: TGTGCCAGCAGTCTGACTAGCGGGAGGGCCCGAGAGACCCAGTACTTC. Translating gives CASSLTSGRARETQYF. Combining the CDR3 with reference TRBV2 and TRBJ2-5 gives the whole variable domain EPEVTQTPSHQVTQMGQEVILRCVPISNHLYFYWYRQILGQKVEFLVSFYNNEISEKSEIFDDQFSVERPDGSNFTLKIRSTKLEDSAMYFCASSLTSGRARETQYFGPGTRLLVL.

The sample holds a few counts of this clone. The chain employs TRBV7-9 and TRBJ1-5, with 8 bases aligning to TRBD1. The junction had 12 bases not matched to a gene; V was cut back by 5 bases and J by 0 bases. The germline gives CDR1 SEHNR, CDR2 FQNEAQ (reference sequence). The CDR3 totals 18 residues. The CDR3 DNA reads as TGTGCCAGCAGCCGCGGGACAGGCTCAGGGGGTAGCAATCAGCCCCAGCATTTT. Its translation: CASSRGTGSGGSNQPQHF.

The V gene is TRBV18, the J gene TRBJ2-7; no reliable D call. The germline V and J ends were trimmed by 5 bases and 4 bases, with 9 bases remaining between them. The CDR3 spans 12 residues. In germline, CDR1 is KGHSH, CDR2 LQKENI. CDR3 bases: TGTGCCAGCTCATCCCTCATGTACGAGCAGTACTTC. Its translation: CASSSLMYEQYF.

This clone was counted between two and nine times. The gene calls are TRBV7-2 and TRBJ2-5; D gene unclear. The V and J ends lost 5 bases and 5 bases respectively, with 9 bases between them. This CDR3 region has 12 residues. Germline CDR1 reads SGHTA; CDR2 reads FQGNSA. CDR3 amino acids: CASSREAETQYF. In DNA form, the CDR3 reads TGTGCCAGCAGCCGCGAAGCCGAGACCCAGTACTTC.

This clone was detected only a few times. The DNA for the CDR3 is TGTGCCAGTAGTATAAGTGGGCCGGGGAAGGTAGAGTTCTTC. Protein: CASSISGPGKVEFF. The gene calls are TRBV19 and TRBJ2-1; a weak D match, TRBD2 (5 bases). V lost 2 bases and J 14 bases, leaving 19 bases between the germline ends. The germline V gene has CDR1 LNHDA and CDR2 SQIVND (reference sequence). The CDR3 extends over 14 amino acids.

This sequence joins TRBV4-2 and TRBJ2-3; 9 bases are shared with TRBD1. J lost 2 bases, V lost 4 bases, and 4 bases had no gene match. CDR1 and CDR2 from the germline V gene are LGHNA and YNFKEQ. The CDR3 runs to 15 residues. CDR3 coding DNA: TGTGCCAGCAGCCCCGGGGACAGGGACACAGATACGCAGTATTTT. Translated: CASSPGDRDTDTQYF.

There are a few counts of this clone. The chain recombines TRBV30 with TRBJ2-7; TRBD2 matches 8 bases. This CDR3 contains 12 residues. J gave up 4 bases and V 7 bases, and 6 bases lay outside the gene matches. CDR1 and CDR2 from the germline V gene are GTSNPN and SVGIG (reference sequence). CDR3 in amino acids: CASRAGGYEQYF. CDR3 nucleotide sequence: TGTGCCTCTCGGGCGGGAGGATACGAGCAGTACTTC.

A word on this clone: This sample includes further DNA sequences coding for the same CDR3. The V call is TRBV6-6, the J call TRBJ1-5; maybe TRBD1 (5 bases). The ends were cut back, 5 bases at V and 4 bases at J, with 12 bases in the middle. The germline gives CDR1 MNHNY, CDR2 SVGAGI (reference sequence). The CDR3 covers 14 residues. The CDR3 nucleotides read TGTGCCAGCAGTCCCGACAGCTTTAATCAGCCCCAGCATTTT. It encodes CASSPDSFNQPQHF.

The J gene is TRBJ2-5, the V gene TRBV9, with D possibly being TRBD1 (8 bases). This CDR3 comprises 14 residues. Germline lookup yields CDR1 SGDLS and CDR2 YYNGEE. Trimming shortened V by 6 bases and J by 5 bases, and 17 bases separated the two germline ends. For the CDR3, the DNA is TGTGCCAGCAACAAAGGACAGGGAGGGGAGACCCAGTACTTC. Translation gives CASNKGQGGETQYF.

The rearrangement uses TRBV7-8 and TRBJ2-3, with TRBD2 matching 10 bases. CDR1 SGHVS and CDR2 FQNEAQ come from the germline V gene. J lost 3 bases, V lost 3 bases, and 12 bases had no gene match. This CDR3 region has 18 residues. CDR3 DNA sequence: TGTGCCAGCAGCTTGCGAACTAGCGGGGATTTGGGTACAGATACGCAGTATTTT. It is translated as CASSLRTSGDLGTDTQYF.

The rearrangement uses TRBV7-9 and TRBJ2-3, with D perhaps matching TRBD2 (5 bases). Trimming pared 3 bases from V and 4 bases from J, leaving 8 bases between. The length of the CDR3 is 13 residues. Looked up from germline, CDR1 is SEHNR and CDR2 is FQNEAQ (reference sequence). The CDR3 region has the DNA TGTGCCAGCAGCTTCGGGGTGGCAGATACGCAGTATTTT. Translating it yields CASSFGVADTQYF.